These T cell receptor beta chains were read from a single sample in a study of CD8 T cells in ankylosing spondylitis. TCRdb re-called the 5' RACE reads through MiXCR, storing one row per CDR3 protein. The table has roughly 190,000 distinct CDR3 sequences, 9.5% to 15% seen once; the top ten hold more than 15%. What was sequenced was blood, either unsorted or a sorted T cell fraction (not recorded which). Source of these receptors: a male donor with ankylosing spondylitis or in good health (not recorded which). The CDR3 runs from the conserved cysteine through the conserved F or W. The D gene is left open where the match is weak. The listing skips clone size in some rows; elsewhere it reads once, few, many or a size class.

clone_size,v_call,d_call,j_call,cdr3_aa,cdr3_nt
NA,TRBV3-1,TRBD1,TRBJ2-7,CASSLLDRVDSYEQYF,TGTGCCAGCAGCCTCCTAGACAGGGTTGACTCCTACGAGCAGTACTTC
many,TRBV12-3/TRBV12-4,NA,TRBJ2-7,CASSLSGDGPYEQYF,TGTGCCAGCAGCTTGAGTGGGGACGGTCCCTACGAGCAGTACTTC
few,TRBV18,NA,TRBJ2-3,CASSLPPGLRGEDTQYF,TGTGCCAGCTCACTCCCCCCGGGCCTCCGAGGGGAGGATACGCAGTATTTT
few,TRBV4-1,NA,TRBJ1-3,CASSQEPAGNTIYF,TGCGCCAGCAGCCAAGAGCCGGCAGGAAACACCATATATTTT
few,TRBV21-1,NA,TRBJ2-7,CASSKGEVRGTGWYEQYF,TGTGCCAGCAGCAAAGGGGAAGTCCGGGGGACAGGGTGGTACGAGCAGTACTTC
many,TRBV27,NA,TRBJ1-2,CASSSFGYDGYTF,TGTGCCAGCAGTTCTTTCGGATATGATGGCTACACCTTC
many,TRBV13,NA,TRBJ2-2,CASSPGTLRGTGELFF,TGTGCCAGCAGTCCCGGGACCTTGAGGGGGACCGGGGAGCTGTTTTTT
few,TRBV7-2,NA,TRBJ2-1,CASSSWTIPGEQFF,TGTGCCAGCAGCTCCTGGACTATCCCGGGTGAGCAGTTCTTC
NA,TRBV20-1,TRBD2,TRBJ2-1,CSAARDYTNNEQFF,TGCAGTGCTGCCCGGGACTACACTAACAATGAGCAGTTCTTC
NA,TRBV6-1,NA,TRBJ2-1,CASGWGGEGIGYEQFF,TGTGCCAGCGGGTGGGGTGGTGAGGGGATCGGGTATGAGCAGTTCTTC
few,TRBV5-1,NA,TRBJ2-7,CASSLGEGIDEQYF,TGCGCCAGCAGCTTGGGCGAGGGAATCGACGAGCAGTACTTC
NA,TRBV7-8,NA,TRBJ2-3,CASTGTYTDTQYF,TGTGCCAGCACCGGGACCTACACAGATACGCAGTATTTT
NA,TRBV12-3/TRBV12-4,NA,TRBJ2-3,CASSFFSRDTQYF,TGTGCCAGCAGTTTTTTTAGCCGTGATACGCAGTATTTT
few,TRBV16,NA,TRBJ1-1,CASSQLIGVTEAFF,TGTGCCAGCAGCCAATTAATAGGCGTCACTGAAGCTTTCTTT
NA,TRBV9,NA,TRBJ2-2,CASSLRVTGELFF,TGTGCCAGCAGCCTACGGGTAACCGGGGAGCTGTTTTTT
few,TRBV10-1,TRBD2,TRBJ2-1,CASSESGTSGSFYNEQFF,TGCGCCAGCAGTGAGTCGGGGACTAGCGGGAGTTTTTACAATGAGCAGTTCTTC
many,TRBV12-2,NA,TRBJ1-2,CASRLARPGDGYTF,TGTGCAAGTCGCTTAGCACGGCCAGGGGATGGCTACACCTTC
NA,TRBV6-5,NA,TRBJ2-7,CASSNGGGAYEQYF,TGTGCCAGCAGTAACGGGGGAGGTGCCTACGAGCAGTACTTC
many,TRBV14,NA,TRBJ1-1,CASSQTSGTEAFF,TGTGCCAGCAGCCAAACATCCGGGACAGAAGCTTTCTTT
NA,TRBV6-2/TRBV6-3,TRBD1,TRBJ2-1,CASRDGTVLFYNEQFF,TGTGCCAGCAGGGACGGGACAGTTTTATTCTACAATGAGCAGTTCTTC
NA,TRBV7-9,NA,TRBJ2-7,CASRNSGSYEQYF,TGTGCCAGCCGTAATAGCGGATCCTACGAGCAGTACTTC
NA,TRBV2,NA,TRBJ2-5,CASSERDWASPGPGGTQYF,TGTGCCAGCAGTGAAAGGGATTGGGCTAGCCCGGGTCCAGGAGGGACCCAGTACTTC
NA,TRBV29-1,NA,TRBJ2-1,CSVEEVTGGREPSYNEQFF,TGCAGCGTTGAAGAGGTGACAGGCGGACGGGAGCCCTCCTACAATGAGCAGTTCTTC
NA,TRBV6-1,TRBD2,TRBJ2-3,CASTKDYEGLASDTQYF,TGTGCCAGCACCAAAGATTACGAGGGACTAGCATCAGATACGCAGTATTTT
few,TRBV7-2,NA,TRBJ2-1,CASSLNSGPGDEQFF,TGTGCCAGCAGCTTAAATAGCGGCCCTGGGGATGAGCAGTTCTTC
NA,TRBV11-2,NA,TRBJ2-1,CASSPIPRDSSYNEQFF,TGTGCCAGCAGCCCGATTCCTAGGGATAGCTCCTACAATGAGCAGTTCTTC
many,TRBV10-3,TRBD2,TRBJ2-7,CAISDPGLAAYEQYF,TGTGCCATCAGTGATCCGGGACTAGCGGCCTACGAGCAGTACTTC
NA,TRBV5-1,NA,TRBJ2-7,CASSTYGLSYEQYF,TGCGCCAGCAGCACGTACGGCCTCTCCTACGAGCAGTACTTC
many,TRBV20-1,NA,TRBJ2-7,CSASPLGARDEQYF,TGCAGTGCTAGCCCCCTCGGGGCTCGCGACGAGCAGTACTTC
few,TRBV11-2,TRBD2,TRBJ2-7,CASRPDVGGGAGSYEQYF,TGTGCCAGCAGACCAGATGTCGGGGGGGGCGCTGGGTCCTACGAGCAGTACTTC
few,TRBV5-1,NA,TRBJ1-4,CASSLAPGVGEKLFF,TGCGCCAGCAGCTTGGCGCCGGGTGTGGGCGAAAAACTGTTTTTT
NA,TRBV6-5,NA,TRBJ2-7,CASGDQGYEQYF,TGTGCCAGCGGGGACCAGGGGTACGAGCAGTACTTC
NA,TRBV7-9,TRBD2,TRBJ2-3,CASSSTSGTLTDTQYF,TGTGCCAGCAGCAGCACTAGCGGGACTTTGACAGATACGCAGTATTTT
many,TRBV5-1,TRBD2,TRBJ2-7,CASSLLSGSSYEQYF,TGCGCCAGCAGCTTACTTAGCGGGAGTTCCTACGAGCAGTACTTC
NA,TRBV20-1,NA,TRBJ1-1,CSARVQGVVNTEAFF,TGCAGTGCTAGAGTCCAGGGAGTGGTGAACACTGAAGCTTTCTTT
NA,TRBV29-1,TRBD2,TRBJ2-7,CSVEIPGGSYEQYF,TGCAGCGTTGAGATACCCGGCGGGAGTTACGAGCAGTACTTC
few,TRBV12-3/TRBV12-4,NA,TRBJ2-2,CASSLGATGELFF,TGTGCCAGCAGTTTGGGGGCTACTGGGGAGCTGTTTTTT
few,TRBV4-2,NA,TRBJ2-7,CASSQEPAAPASTYEQYF,TGTGCCAGCAGCCAAGAACCAGCCGCCCCAGCATCCACCTACGAGCAGTACTTC
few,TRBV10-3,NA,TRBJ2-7,CAISESVDRTSSYEQYF,TGTGCCATCAGTGAGTCGGTCGACAGGACGAGCTCCTACGAGCAGTACTTC
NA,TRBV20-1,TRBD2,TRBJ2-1,CSARVLAGGRVSEQFF,TGCAGTGCTAGAGTCCTAGCGGGAGGGCGGGTGAGTGAGCAGTTCTTC
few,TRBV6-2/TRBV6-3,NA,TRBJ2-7,CASRLLPGQTYEQYF,TGTGCCAGCAGACTCCTCCCCGGACAGACCTACGAGCAGTACTTC
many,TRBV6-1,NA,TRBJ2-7,CASSQGPGQYEQYF,TGTGCCAGCAGTCAGGGCCCTGGGCAATACGAGCAGTACTTC
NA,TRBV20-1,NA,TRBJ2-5,CSARRGRYQETQYF,TGCAGTGCTAGGCGGGGGCGATACCAAGAGACCCAGTACTTC
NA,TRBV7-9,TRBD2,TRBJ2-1,CASSSPTSGYNEQFF,TGTGCCAGCAGCTCACCTACTAGCGGTTACAATGAGCAGTTCTTC
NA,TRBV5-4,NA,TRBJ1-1,CASRRVTSTEAFF,TGTGCCAGCAGAAGGGTGACGAGCACTGAAGCTTTCTTT
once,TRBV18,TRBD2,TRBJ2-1,CASSLSTSGGRSSYNEQFF,TGTGCCAGCTCATTATCGACTAGCGGGGGCCGGAGCTCCTACAATGAGCAGTTCTTC
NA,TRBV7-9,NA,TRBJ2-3,CASSFLGLLGTDTQYF,TGTGCCAGCAGCTTCCTGGGTCTTCTGGGGACAGATACGCAGTATTTT
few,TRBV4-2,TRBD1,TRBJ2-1,CASSQVGQGSMGEQFF,TGTGCCAGCAGCCAAGTTGGACAGGGGAGTATGGGGGAGCAGTTCTTC